This T cell receptor beta chain stems from a study of cytomegalovirus exposure and HLA in healthy donors. Germline V gives CDR1 SGHAT, CDR2 FQNNGV. Trimming removed 5 bases at V and 8 bases at J, with 21 bases between. This CDR3 has 15 amino acids. This clone was seen only once. The antigen is unknown. Notes on the study in general: Cytomegalovirus-associated TCR beta chains were listed, numbering 150 to 200.

The PCR ran on 60 Vbeta and 13 Jbeta primers. Generated by immunoSEQ multiplex PCR, the TCRdb table keeps only in-frame clones and is missing some. The data hold roughly 120,000 clones, with around 80% observed a single time. The J gene is TRBJ1-2, the V gene TRBV11-2; a weak D match, TRBD1 (5 bases). Sequencing was carried out using PBMCs. The TCR comes from a woman in her sixties or seventies in good health and CMV-seropositive. This CDR3 is CASSILSGQQDGYTF. CDR3 in DNA: TGTGCCAGCAGCATCCTTTCAGGGCAACAGGACGGCTACACCTTC. The entire variable domain, with the rest obtained from reference TRBV11-2 and TRBJ1-2, is as follows: EAGVAQSPRYKIIEKRQSVAFWCNPISGHATLYWYQQILGQGPKLLIQFQNNGVVDDSQLPKDRFSAERLKGVDSTLKIQPAKLEDSAVYLCASSILSGQQDGYTFGSGTRLTVV.